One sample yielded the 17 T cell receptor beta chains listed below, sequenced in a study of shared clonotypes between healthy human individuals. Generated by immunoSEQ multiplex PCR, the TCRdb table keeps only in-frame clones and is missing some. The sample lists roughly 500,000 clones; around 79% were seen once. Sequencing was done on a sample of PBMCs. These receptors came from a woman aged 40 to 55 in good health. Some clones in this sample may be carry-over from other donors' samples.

CDR3 DNA sequence: TGTGCCAGCTCACCACTGCGGGAGGGCACAGATACGCAGTATTTT. Its translation is CASSPLREGTDTQYF. V usage is TRBV18 and J usage is TRBJ2-3, with 8 bases aligning to TRBD2. This CDR3 contains 15 residues. V was pared by 1 base and J by 1 base, with 1 base of the junction left unmatched. Germline V gene lookup returns CDR1 KGHSH and CDR2 LQKENI.

CDR3 amino acids: CASSLKGVNYGYTF. The CDR3 coding sequence is TGTGCCAGCAGTTTAAAGGGGGTTAACTATGGCTACACCTTC. The rearrangement links TRBV27 to TRBJ1-2; possibly TRBD1 for D (6 bases). The CDR3 length is 14 residues. CDR1 and CDR2 from the germline V gene are MNHEY and SMNVEV (reference sequence). Trimming shortened V by 2 bases and J by 1 base, and 8 bases separated the two germline ends.

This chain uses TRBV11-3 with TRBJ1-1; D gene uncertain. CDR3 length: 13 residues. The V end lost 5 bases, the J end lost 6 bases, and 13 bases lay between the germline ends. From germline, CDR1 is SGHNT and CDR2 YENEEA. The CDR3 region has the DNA TGTGCCAGCAGCCGAGGTAGTAGGGCTGAAGCTTTCTTT. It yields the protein CASSRGSRAEAFF.

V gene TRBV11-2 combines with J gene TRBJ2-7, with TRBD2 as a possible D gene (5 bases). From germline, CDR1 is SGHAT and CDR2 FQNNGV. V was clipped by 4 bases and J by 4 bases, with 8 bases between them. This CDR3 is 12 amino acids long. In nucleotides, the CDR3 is TGTGCCAGCAGCTACGGGAATTACGAGCAGTACTTC. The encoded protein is CASSYGNYEQYF.

CDR3 DNA: TGTGCCAGTAGTCCCGGGGGGGGACAGGGAGAAAACTATGGCTACACCTTC. It codes for CASSPGGGQGENYGYTF. V gene TRBV19 combines with J gene TRBJ1-2; 9 nucleotides align to TRBD1. V trimming: 5 bases; J trimming: 2 bases; junction bases outside the gene matches: 12. Germline V lookup: CDR1 LNHDA, CDR2 SQIVND (reference sequence). The CDR3 sequence is 17 residues long.

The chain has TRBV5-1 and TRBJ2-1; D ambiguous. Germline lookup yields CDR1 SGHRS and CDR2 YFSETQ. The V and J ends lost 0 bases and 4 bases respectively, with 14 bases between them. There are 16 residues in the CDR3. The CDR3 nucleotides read TGCGCCAGCAGCTTGGCCGAAATAGCTGAATACAATGAGCAGTTCTTC. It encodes CASSLAEIAEYNEQFF.

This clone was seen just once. CDR3 protein: CASSLSTTGLEQFF. Written as DNA, the CDR3 is TGTGCCAGCAGTTTATCCACAACCGGCCTTGAGCAGTTCTTC. The rearrangement uses TRBV27 and TRBJ2-1, with D unresolved. The V end lost 0 bases, the J end lost 9 bases, and 12 bases lay between the germline ends. CDR3 size: 14 residues. Germline V gives CDR1 MNHEY, CDR2 SMNVEV (reference sequence).

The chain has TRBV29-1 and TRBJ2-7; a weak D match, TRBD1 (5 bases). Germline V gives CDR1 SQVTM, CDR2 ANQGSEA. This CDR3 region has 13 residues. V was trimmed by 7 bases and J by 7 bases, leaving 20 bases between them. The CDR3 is CSAIRTGAGEQYF. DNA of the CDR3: TGCAGCGCCATTAGAACAGGAGCCGGGGAGCAGTACTTC.

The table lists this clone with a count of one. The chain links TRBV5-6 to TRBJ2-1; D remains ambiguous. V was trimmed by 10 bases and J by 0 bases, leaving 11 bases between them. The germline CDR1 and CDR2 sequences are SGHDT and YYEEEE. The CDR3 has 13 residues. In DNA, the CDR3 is TGTGCCTCTGCGGCGAGCTCCTACAATGAGCAGTTCTTC. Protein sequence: CASAASSYNEQFF. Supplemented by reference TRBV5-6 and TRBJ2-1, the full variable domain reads DAGVTQSPTHLIKTRGQQVTLRCSPKSGHDTVSWYQQALGQGPQFIFQYYEEEERQRGNFPDRFSGHQFPNYSSELNVNALLLGDSALYLCASAASSYNEQFFGPGTRLTVL.

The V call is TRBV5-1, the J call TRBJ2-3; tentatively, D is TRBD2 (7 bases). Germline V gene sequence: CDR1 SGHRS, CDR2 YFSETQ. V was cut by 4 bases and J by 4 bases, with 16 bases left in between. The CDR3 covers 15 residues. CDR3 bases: TGCGCCAGCAGCCCGCATGAGGGGGGGTCAGATACGCAGTATTTT. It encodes CASSPHEGGSDTQYF.

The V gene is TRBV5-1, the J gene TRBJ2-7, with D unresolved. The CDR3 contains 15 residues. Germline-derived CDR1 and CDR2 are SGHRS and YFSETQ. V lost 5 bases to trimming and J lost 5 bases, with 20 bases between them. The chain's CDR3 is CASSTAAPDRDEQYF. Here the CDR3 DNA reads TGCGCCAGCAGTACGGCTGCCCCGGATAGGGACGAGCAGTACTTC.

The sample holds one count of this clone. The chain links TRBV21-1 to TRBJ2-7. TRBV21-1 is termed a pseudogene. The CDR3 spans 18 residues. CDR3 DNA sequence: TGTGCCAGCAGCAAAGCTCGGGGTGGGGCAGCCCTCTCCTACGAGCAGTACTTC. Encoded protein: CASSKARGGAALSYEQYF.

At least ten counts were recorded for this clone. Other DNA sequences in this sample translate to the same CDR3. CDR3 in DNA: TGTGCCAGTAGTATATCGAGGAACACTGAAGCTTTCTTT. Its protein product is CASSISRNTEAFF. V gene TRBV19 combines with J gene TRBJ1-1; no reliable D call. The germline CDR1 and CDR2 sequences are LNHDA and SQIVND (reference sequence). Deletions cut 2 bases from V and 1 base from J, with 5 bases between. This CDR3 is built from 13 residues.

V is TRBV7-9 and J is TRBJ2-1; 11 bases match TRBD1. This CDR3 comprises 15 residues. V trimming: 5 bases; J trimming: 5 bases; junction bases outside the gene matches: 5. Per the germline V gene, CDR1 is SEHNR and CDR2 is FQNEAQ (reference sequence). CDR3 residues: CASSRTGGAHNEQFF. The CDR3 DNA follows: TGTGCCAGCAGCCGGACAGGGGGCGCCCACAATGAGCAGTTCTTC.

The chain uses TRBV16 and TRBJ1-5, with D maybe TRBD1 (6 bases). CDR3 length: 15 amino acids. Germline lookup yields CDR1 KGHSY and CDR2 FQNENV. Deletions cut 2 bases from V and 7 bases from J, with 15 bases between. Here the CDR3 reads CASSQNSGVWQPQHF. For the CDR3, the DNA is TGTGCCAGCAGCCAAAACTCAGGGGTTTGGCAGCCCCAGCATTTT.

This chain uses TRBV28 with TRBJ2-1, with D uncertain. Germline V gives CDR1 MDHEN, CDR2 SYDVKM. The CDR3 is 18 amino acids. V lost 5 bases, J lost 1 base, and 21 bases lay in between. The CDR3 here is CASSPGRFGVGSYNEQFF. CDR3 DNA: TGTGCCAGCAGTCCCGGGCGGTTTGGGGTGGGATCCTACAATGAGCAGTTCTTC.

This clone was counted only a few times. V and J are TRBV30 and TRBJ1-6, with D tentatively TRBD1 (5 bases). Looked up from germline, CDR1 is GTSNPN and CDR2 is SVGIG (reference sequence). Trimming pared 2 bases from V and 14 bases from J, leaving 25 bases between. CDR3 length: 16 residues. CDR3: CAWSRSGTAGDLALHF. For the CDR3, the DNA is TGTGCCTGGAGTAGGTCAGGGACCGCCGGGGATTTGGCCCTCCACTTT.